The 29 T cell receptor beta chains below come from one sample, sequenced in a study of siplizumab effects on memory and regulatory T cells. Here immunoSEQ multiplex PCR was the method, and the copy in TCRdb shows in-frame clones only, minus some. The repertoire holds over 70,000 clones, with around 89% as singletons. Sequencing used CD4+ T cells sorted from blood. The receptors were gathered from a human donor in good health.

This chain connects TRBV4-1 to TRBJ1-4, with D possibly matching TRBD1 (6 bases). CDR3 length: 15 amino acids. CDR1 and CDR2 from the germline V gene are MGHRA and YSYEKL. With 0 bases removed from V and 8 bases from J, the gap between germline ends came to 13 bases. CDR3 DNA: TGCGCCAGCAGCCAAGACCAGGGGACTTCGGAAAAACTGTTTTTT. Translated: CASSQDQGTSEKLFF.

This sequence joins TRBV7-6 and TRBJ2-3, with D unclear. The germline V and J ends were trimmed by 2 bases and 4 bases, with 7 bases remaining between them. CDR3 length equals 13 residues. From germline, CDR1 is SGHVS and CDR2 FNYEAQ. This CDR3 is CASSLRGSDTQYF. The CDR3 region has the DNA TGTGCCAGCAGCTTAAGAGGCTCAGATACGCAGTATTTT. Full variable domain (rest looked up from reference TRBV7-6 and TRBJ2-3): GAGVSQSPRYKVTKRGQDVALRCDPISGHVSLYWYRQALGQGPEFLTYFNYEAQQDKSGLPNDRFSAERPEGSISTLTIQRTEQRDSAMYRCASSLRGSDTQYFGPGTRLTVL.

The V and J genes are TRBV10-2 and TRBJ2-7, with D maybe TRBD2 (5 bases). CDR3 size: 13 residues. Germline CDR1 reads WSHSY; CDR2 reads SAAADI. Between the trimmed V and J ends, which lost 7 bases and 3 bases, there was a span of 13 bases. The CDR3 region is CASKRWELYEQYF. In DNA, the CDR3 is TGCGCCAGCAAAAGGTGGGAGCTCTACGAGCAGTACTTC.

In DNA, the CDR3 is TGTGCCAGCAGCCTCGGGCCTCGGTACGAGCAGTACTTC. Amino acids: CASSLGPRYEQYF. The chain links TRBV7-3 to TRBJ2-7; D gene unclear. Looked up from germline, CDR1 is SGHTA and CDR2 is FQGTGA. V shed 5 bases and J shed 4 bases, with 12 bases lying between them. The CDR3 extends over 13 amino acids.

Here the CDR3 reads CASSPGTSGTGEQYF. CDR3 in DNA: TGTGCCAGCTCACCGGGGACTAGCGGGACGGGCGAGCAGTACTTC. The chain is built from TRBV18 and TRBJ2-7; 13 nucleotides agree with TRBD2. Germline V lookup: CDR1 KGHSH, CDR2 LQKENI. Trimming at V came to 3 bases and at J to 6 bases, leaving 5 bases not matched to a gene. There are 15 residues in the CDR3.

This chain uses TRBV28 with TRBJ2-7, with D tentatively TRBD2 (5 bases). Germline CDR1 is MDHEN and CDR2 is SYDVKM. The V end was cut by 6 bases, the J end by 0 bases, with 15 bases between. The length of the CDR3 is 15 residues. The CDR3 sequence: CASSSPGNPSYEQYF. The CDR3 DNA reads TGTGCCAGCAGCAGCCCGGGAAACCCCTCCTACGAGCAGTACTTC.

The chain has TRBV28 and TRBJ2-1; tentatively, D is TRBD2 (6 bases). The V gene lost 3 bases and the J gene lost 4 bases, with 10 bases spanning the gap. The CDR3 loop spans 14 amino acids. Germline V gene sequence: CDR1 MDHEN, CDR2 SYDVKM. CDR3 sequence: CASSLTTSYNEQFF. The CDR3 DNA follows: TGTGCCAGCAGTTTGACGACTAGTTACAATGAGCAGTTCTTC.

This chain joins TRBV6-6 and TRBJ2-2; D unresolved. Germline-derived CDR1 and CDR2 are MNHNY and SVGAGI (reference sequence). V lost 7 bases to trimming and J lost 0 bases, with 12 bases between them. This CDR3 has 15 residues. CDR3 amino acids: CASMSQTTNTGELFF. CDR3 DNA sequence: TGTGCCAGCATGAGTCAGACAACGAACACCGGGGAGCTGTTTTTT.

The V and J genes are TRBV18 and TRBJ2-2, with D unresolved. This CDR3 is 12 amino acids long. Per germline, CDR1 KGHSH and CDR2 LQKENI. V gave up 4 bases and J gave up 5 bases, with 5 bases separating them. CDR3 loop: CASSLGTGELFF. CDR3 in DNA: TGTGCCAGCTCACTAGGGACCGGGGAGCTGTTTTTT. Variable domain in full (rest from reference TRBV18 and TRBJ2-2): NAGVMQNPRHLVRRRGQEARLRCSPMKGHSHVYWYRQLPEEGLKFMVYLQKENIIDESGMPKERFSAEFPKEGPSILRIQQVVRGDSAAYFCASSLGTGELFFGEGSRLTVL.

The gene calls are TRBV5-6 and TRBJ2-7; D uncertain. CDR3 length equals 15 residues. V lost 0 bases and J 0 bases, leaving 10 bases between the germline ends. Per germline, CDR1 SGHDT and CDR2 YYEEEE. CDR3 region: CASSLGSPISYEQYF. The CDR3 DNA sequence: TGTGCCAGCAGCTTGGGCAGCCCCATCTCCTACGAGCAGTACTTC.

The V gene is TRBV6-1, the J gene TRBJ1-1, with D unclear. Germline V gives CDR1 MNHNS, CDR2 SASEGT. V was clipped by 4 bases and J by 7 bases, with 16 bases between them. This CDR3 is built from 14 residues. The CDR3 loop is CASSVQPFRGEAFF. CDR3 nucleotides: TGTGCCAGCAGTGTTCAACCCTTCCGGGGTGAAGCTTTCTTT.

This chain links TRBV6-6 with TRBJ2-3; either TRBD1 or TRBD2 may supply D (6 bases each). Trimming shortened V by 7 bases and J by 3 bases, and 17 bases separated the two germline ends. Germline values: CDR1 MNHNY, CDR2 SVGAGI (reference sequence). The CDR3 has 15 residues. CDR3: CASNSRRGATDTQYF. The CDR3 DNA follows: TGTGCCAGCAACTCCCGGAGGGGGGCTACAGATACGCAGTATTTT.

This CDR3 is CASRTLDRAEKLFF. DNA for the CDR3: TGTGCCAGCAGGACTCTCGACAGGGCTGAAAAACTGTTTTTT. This sequence joins TRBV6-5 and TRBJ1-4; the match to TRBD1 covers 7 bases. This CDR3 contains 14 residues. Germline V gene lookup returns CDR1 MNHEY and CDR2 SVGAGI. V was clipped by 6 bases and J by 7 bases; unmatched bases: 8.

The chain uses TRBV7-3 and TRBJ2-7, with TRBD1 matching 9 bases. This CDR3 comprises 13 residues. Trimming cost V 6 bases and J 4 bases; bases outside gene matches: 4. CDR1 and CDR2 from the germline V gene are SGHTA and FQGTGA. CDR3 DNA sequence: TGTGCCAGCAGTGGGGGACAGGGTTACGAGCAGTACTTC. Protein sequence: CASSGGQGYEQYF.

This rearrangement joins TRBV19 to TRBJ2-1; tentatively, D is TRBD2 (5 bases). CDR1 and CDR2 from the germline V gene are LNHDA and SQIVND (reference sequence). The CDR3 length is 13 residues. Trimming cost V 7 bases and J 4 bases, with 11 bases left between them. The CDR3 protein is CASTGLRYNEQFF. CDR3 coding DNA: TGTGCCAGTACCGGACTCAGGTACAATGAGCAGTTCTTC. Full variable domain (rest looked up from reference TRBV19 and TRBJ2-1): DGGITQSPKYLFRKEGQNVTLSCEQNLNHDAMYWYRQDPGQGLRLIYYSQIVNDFQKGDIAEGYSVSREKKESFPLTVTSAQKNPTAFYLCASTGLRYNEQFFGPGTRLTVL.

V usage is TRBV19 and J usage is TRBJ2-5; the D is unclear. This CDR3 has 13 residues. CDR1 and CDR2 (germline): LNHDA, SQIVND (reference sequence). With 2 bases removed from V and 0 bases from J, the gap between germline ends came to 4 bases. Here the CDR3 reads CASSINNQETQYF. Written as DNA, the CDR3 is TGTGCCAGTAGTATAAACAACCAAGAGACCCAGTACTTC.

V and J are TRBV2 and TRBJ2-1, with 14 bases lining up with TRBD2. Germline-derived CDR1 and CDR2 are SNHLY and FYNNEI. The V segment lost 6 bases and the J segment 12 bases; nucleotides outside the gene matches: 1. CDR3 length equals 12 residues. The CDR3: CASRGLAGVQFF. The CDR3 nucleotides are TGTGCCAGCAGGGGACTAGCGGGAGTGCAGTTCTTC.

The chain has TRBV6-5 and TRBJ2-5; D gene ambiguous. This CDR3 is built from 11 residues. V was cut by 3 bases and J by 7 bases, with 6 bases left in between. Germline V gives CDR1 MNHEY, CDR2 SVGAGI. The CDR3 here is CASSYGLTQYF. The CDR3 DNA sequence: TGTGCCAGCAGTTATGGGTTGACCCAGTACTTC.

This CDR3 reads CASSSGGGFSNQPQHF. CDR3 in DNA: TGTGCCAGCAGCTCAGGAGGGGGCTTTAGCAATCAGCCCCAGCATTTT. This chain connects TRBV28 to TRBJ1-5, with 7 bases that match TRBD1. Per germline, CDR1 MDHEN and CDR2 SYDVKM. Germline trimming cut 6 bases from V and 0 bases from J; bases unmatched to any gene: 8. This CDR3 has 16 amino acids.

This sequence joins TRBV19 and TRBJ2-2, with D perhaps TRBD2 (5 bases). Germline V gene data show CDR1 as LNHDA and CDR2 as SQIVND (reference sequence). This CDR3 spans 14 amino acids. With 7 bases removed from V and 3 bases from J, the gap between germline ends came to 12 bases. The CDR3 coding sequence is TGTGCCAGTACCGAGGGTGGGTACACCGGGGAGCTGTTTTTT. Its protein is CASTEGGYTGELFF.

The rearrangement joins TRBV29-1 to TRBJ2-5; TRBD1 agrees at 8 bases. The CDR3 spans 13 residues. Germline V gene data show CDR1 as SQVTM and CDR2 as ANQGSEA. V was clipped by 7 bases and J by 4 bases; unmatched bases: 8. CDR3 region: CSAPGGAGETQYF. CDR3 bases: TGCAGCGCTCCAGGGGGCGCGGGAGAGACCCAGTACTTC.

This clone appeared once. J is TRBJ1-2 and V is TRBV7-9; no firm D call. CDR1 and CDR2 (germline): SEHNR, FQNEAQ (reference sequence). CDR3 size: 11 residues. The V end lost 4 bases, the J end lost 8 bases, and 8 bases lay between the germline ends. CDR3 loop: CASSSRVGYTF. In DNA, the CDR3 is TGTGCCAGCAGCTCCCGCGTCGGCTACACCTTC. Based on the CDR3 plus reference TRBV7-9 and TRBJ1-2, the full variable domain is DTGVSQNPRHKITKRGQNVTFRCDPISEHNRLYWYRQTLGQGPEFLTYFQNEAQLEKSRLLSDRFSAERPKGSFSTLEIQRTEQGDSAMYLCASSSRVGYTFGSGTRLTVV.

The genes are TRBV29-1 and TRBJ2-5, with D unclear. Trimming pared 4 bases from V and 2 bases from J, leaving 5 bases between. This CDR3 has 11 amino acids. Germline CDR1 reads SQVTM; CDR2 reads ANQGSEA. The CDR3 DNA sequence: TGCAGCGTTGGACTTCAAGAGACCCAGTACTTC. Amino acid sequence: CSVGLQETQYF.

The chain recombines TRBV10-3 with TRBJ2-5; D is undetermined. The length of the CDR3 is 11 residues. V dropped 3 bases and J dropped 5 bases, with 4 bases sitting between them. Looked up from germline, CDR1 is ENHRY and CDR2 is SYGVKD. CDR3 residues: CAISDRETQYF. The CDR3 bases are TGTGCCATCAGTGATAGGGAGACCCAGTACTTC.

The V and J genes are TRBV7-6 and TRBJ2-5; D is undetermined. The germline V gene encodes CDR1 SGHVS and CDR2 FNYEAQ. The V end lost 3 bases, the J end lost 2 bases, and 16 bases lay between the germline ends. The CDR3 has 16 residues. The CDR3 nucleotides read TGTGCCAGCAGCTTTTTATTCGACAAATCACAAGAGACCCAGTACTTC. Encoded protein: CASSFLFDKSQETQYF.

CDR3 loop: CASSLQQGYGYTF. The CDR3 DNA reads TGTGCCAGCAGCTTGCAACAGGGATATGGCTACACCTTC. V and J are TRBV11-2 and TRBJ1-2; perhaps TRBD1 as D (6 bases). Germline CDR1 is SGHAT and CDR2 is FQNNGV. CDR3 length: 13 residues. Trimming stripped 3 bases from V and 5 bases from J, with 10 bases between.

The J gene is TRBJ2-3, the V gene TRBV4-3, with 10 bases identical to TRBD2. The V and J ends lost 2 bases and 6 bases, in that order; junction bases with no gene match: 5. Per germline, CDR1 LGHNA and CDR2 YSLEER. CDR3 length: 15 amino acids. The CDR3 coding sequence is TGCGCCAGCAGCCAATACCTAGCGGGAGCCGATACGCAGTATTTT. Translated: CASSQYLAGADTQYF.

This chain connects TRBV7-9 to TRBJ1-3; a possible D gene is TRBD1 (6 bases). Germline V gene data show CDR1 as SEHNR and CDR2 as FQNEAQ (reference sequence). V dropped 5 bases and J dropped 0 bases, with 11 bases sitting between them. The CDR3 is 15 amino acids. The CDR3 DNA reads as TGTGCCAGCAGCCGGACAGTTGCCTCTGGAAACACCATATATTTT. Translation gives CASSRTVASGNTIYF.

This chain uses TRBV30 with TRBJ2-5; possibly TRBD2 for D (5 bases). CDR3 length: 12 residues. Germline V gene lookup returns CDR1 GTSNPN and CDR2 SVGIG (reference sequence). Trimming took off 4 bases at V and 5 bases at J, with 11 bases between the two ends. The CDR3 region is CAWTGSGETQYF. The CDR3 coding sequence is TGTGCCTGGACAGGATCGGGGGAGACCCAGTACTTC.